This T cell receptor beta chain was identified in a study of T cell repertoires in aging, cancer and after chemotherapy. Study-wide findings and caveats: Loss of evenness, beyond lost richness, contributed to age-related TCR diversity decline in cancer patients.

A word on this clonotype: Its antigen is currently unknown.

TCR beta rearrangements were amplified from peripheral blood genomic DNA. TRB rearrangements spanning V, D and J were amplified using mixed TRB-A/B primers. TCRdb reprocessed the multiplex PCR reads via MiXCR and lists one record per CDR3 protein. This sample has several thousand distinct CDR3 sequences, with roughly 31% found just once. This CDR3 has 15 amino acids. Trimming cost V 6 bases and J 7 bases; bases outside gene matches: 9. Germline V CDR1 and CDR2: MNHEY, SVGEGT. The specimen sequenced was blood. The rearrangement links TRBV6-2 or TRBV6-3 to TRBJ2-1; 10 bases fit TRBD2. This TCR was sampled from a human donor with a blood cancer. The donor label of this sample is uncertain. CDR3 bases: TGTGCCAGCAGATCACTAGCGGGATATGAAAATGAGCAGTTCTTC. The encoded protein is CASRSLAGYENEQFF.